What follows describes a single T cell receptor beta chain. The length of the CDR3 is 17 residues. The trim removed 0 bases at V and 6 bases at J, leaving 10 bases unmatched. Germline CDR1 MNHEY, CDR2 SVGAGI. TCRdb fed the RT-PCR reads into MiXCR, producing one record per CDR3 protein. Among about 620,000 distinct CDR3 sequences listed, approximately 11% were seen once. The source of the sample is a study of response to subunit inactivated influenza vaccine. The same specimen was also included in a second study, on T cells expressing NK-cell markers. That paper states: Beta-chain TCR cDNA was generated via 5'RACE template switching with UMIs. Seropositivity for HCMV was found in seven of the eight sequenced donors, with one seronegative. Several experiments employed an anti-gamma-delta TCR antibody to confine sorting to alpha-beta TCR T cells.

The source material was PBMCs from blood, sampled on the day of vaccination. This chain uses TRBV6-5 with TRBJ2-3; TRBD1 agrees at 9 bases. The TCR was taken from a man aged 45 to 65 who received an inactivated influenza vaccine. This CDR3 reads CASSYSATGGRVDTQYF. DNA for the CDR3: TGTGCCAGCAGTTACTCTGCAACAGGGGGCAGGGTGGATACGCAGTATTTT.